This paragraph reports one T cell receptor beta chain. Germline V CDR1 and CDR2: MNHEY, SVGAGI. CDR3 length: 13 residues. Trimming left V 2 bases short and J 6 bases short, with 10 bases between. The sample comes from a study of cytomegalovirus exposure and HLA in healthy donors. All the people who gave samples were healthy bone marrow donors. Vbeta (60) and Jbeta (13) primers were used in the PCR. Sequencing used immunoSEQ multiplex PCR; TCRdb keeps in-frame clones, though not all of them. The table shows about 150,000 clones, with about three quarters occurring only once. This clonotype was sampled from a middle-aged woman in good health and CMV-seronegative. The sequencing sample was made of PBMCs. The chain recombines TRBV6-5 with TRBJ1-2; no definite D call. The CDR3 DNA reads TGTGCCAGCAGTTACACGGGGAACCATGGCTACACCTTC. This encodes CASSYTGNHGYTF.